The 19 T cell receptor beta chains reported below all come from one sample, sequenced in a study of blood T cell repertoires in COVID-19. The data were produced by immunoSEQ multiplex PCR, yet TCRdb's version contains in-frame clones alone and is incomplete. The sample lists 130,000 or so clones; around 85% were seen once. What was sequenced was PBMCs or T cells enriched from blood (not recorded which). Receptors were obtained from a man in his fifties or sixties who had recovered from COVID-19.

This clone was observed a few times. The CDR3 loop reads CASSKGDRGFIRNQPQHF. DNA of the CDR3: TGTGCCAGCAGCAAAGGGGACAGGGGGTTCATTCGCAATCAGCCCCAGCATTTT. The rearrangement links TRBV21-1 to TRBJ1-5; the table calls TRBD1, which could not be checked here. TRBV21-1 is a recognized pseudogene. The CDR3 is 18 amino acids.

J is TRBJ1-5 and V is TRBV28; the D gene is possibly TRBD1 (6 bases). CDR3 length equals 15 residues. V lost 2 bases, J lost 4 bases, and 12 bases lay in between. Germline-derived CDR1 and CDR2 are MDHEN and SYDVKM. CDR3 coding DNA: TGTGCCAGCAGTTTAATAGGGGGGGGAAATCAGCCCCAGCATTTT. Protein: CASSLIGGGNQPQHF.

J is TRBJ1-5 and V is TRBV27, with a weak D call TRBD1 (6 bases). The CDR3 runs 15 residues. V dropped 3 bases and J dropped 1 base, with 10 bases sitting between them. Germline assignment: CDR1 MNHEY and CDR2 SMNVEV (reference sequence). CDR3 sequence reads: CASSLHQGSNQPQHF. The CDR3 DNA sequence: TGTGCCAGCAGTTTGCATCAGGGGAGCAATCAGCCCCAGCATTTT.

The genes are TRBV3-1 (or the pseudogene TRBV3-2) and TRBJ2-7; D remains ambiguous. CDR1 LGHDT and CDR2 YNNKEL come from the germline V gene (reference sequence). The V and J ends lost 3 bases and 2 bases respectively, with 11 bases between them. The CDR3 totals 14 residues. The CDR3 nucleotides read TGTGCCAGCAGCCATGGCCATAATCCCTACGAGCAGTACTTC. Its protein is CASSHGHNPYEQYF.

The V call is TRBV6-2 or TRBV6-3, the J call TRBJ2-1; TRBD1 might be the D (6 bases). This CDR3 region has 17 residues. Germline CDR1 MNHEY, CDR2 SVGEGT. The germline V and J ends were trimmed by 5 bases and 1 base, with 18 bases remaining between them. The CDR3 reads CASSPLMTGPSYNEQFF. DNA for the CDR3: TGTGCCAGCAGTCCCCTTATGACAGGCCCGTCCTACAATGAGCAGTTCTTC.

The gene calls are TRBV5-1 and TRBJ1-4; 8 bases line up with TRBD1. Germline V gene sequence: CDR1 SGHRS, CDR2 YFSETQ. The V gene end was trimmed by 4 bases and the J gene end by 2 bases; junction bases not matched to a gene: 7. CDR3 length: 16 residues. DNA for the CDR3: TGCGCCAGCAGCACCGGACAGGGCTCTACTAATGAAAAACTGTTTTTT. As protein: CASSTGQGSTNEKLFF.

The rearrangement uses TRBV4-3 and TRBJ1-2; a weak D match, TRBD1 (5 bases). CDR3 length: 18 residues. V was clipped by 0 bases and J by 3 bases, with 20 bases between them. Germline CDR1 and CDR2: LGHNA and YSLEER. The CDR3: CASSQEFHVGVPYYGYTF. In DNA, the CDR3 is TGCGCCAGCAGCCAAGAGTTCCATGTAGGGGTCCCATACTATGGCTACACCTTC.

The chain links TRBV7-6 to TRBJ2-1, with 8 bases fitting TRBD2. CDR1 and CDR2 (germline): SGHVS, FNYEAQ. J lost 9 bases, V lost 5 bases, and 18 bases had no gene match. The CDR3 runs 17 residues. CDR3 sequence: CASSASVAGGAYREQFF. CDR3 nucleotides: TGTGCCAGCAGCGCAAGCGTCGCGGGGGGCGCGTATCGTGAGCAGTTCTTC.

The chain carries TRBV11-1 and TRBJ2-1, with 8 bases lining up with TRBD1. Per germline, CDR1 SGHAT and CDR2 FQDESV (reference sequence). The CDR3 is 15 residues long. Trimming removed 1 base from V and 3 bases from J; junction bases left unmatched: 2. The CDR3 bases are TGTGCCAGCAGCTTAGTGGGACAGGTCTACAATGAGCAGTTCTTC. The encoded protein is CASSLVGQVYNEQFF. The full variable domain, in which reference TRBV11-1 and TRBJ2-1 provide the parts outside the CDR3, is EAEVAQSPRYKITEKSQAVAFWCDPISGHATLYWYRQILGQGPELLVQFQDESVVDDSQLPKDRFSAERLKGVDSTLKIQPAELGDSAMYLCASSLVGQVYNEQFFGPGTRLTVL.

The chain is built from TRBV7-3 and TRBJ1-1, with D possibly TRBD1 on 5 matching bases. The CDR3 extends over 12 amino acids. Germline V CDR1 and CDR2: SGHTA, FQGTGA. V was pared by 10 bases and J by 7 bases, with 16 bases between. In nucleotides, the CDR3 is TGTGCCACCACCACCCCCGGGGGTGAAGCTTTCTTT. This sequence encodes CATTTPGGEAFF. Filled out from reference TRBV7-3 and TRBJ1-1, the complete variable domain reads GAGVSQTPSNKVTEKGKYVELRCDPISGHTALYWYRQSLGQGPEFLIYFQGTGAADDSGLPNDRFFAVRPEGSVSTLKIQRTERGDSAVYLCATTTPGGEAFFGQGTRLTVV.

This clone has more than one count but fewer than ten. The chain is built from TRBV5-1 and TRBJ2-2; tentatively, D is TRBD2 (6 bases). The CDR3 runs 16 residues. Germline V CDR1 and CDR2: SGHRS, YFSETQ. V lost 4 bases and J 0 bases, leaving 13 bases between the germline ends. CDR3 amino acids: CASSTSSVPNTGELFF. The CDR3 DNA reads TGCGCCAGCAGCACGTCTAGCGTCCCGAACACCGGGGAGCTGTTTTTT.

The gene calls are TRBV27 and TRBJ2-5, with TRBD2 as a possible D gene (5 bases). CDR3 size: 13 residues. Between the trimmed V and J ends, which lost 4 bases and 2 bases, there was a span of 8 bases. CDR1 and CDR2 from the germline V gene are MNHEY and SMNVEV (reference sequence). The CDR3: CASSSSQQETQYF. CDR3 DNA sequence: TGTGCCAGCAGTTCTAGCCAACAAGAGACCCAGTACTTC.

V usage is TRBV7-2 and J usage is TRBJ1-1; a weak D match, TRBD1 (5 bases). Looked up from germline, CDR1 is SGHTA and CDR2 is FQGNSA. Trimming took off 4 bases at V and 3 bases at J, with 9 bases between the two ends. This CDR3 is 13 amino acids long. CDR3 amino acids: CASSWGRDTEAFF. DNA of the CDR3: TGTGCCAGCAGCTGGGGGAGGGACACTGAAGCTTTCTTT.

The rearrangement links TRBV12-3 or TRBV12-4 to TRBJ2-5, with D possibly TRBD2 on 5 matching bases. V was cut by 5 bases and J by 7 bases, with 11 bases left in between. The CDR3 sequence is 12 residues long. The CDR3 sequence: CASSPPRGTQYF. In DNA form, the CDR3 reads TGTGCCAGCAGTCCCCCCCGGGGGACCCAGTACTTC.

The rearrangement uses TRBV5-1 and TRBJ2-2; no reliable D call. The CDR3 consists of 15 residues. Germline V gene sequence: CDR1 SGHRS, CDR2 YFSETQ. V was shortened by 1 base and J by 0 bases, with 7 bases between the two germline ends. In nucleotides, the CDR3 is TGCGCCAGCAGCTTGCGTACGGCGAACACCGGGGAGCTGTTTTTT. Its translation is CASSLRTANTGELFF.

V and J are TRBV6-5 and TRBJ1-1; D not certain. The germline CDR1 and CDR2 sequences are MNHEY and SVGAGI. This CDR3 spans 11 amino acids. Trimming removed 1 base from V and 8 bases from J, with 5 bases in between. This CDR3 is CASSYFVEAFF. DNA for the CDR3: TGTGCCAGCAGTTACTTCGTGGAAGCTTTCTTT.

The CDR3 nucleotides are TGTGCCAGCAGTGAGCAGGGAAACACTGAAGCTTTCTTT. Its translation is CASSEQGNTEAFF. The rearrangement joins TRBV2 to TRBJ1-1, with D possibly being TRBD1 (5 bases). The CDR3 length is 13 residues. Germline V gives CDR1 SNHLY, CDR2 FYNNEI. The V end lost 3 bases, the J end lost 2 bases, and 7 bases lay between the germline ends.

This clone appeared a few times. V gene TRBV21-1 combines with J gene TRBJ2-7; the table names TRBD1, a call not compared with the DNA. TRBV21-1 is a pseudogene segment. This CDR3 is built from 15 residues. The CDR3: CASSRGGQPSHEQYF. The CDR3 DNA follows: TGTGCCAGCAGCAGAGGGGGACAGCCGTCCCACGAGCAGTACTTC.

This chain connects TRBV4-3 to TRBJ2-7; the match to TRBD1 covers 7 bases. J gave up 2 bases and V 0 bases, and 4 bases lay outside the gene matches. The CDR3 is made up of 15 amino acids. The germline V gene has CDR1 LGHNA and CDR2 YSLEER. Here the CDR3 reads CASSQEKTGPYEQYF. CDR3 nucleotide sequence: TGCGCCAGCAGCCAAGAGAAGACAGGGCCCTACGAGCAGTACTTC.